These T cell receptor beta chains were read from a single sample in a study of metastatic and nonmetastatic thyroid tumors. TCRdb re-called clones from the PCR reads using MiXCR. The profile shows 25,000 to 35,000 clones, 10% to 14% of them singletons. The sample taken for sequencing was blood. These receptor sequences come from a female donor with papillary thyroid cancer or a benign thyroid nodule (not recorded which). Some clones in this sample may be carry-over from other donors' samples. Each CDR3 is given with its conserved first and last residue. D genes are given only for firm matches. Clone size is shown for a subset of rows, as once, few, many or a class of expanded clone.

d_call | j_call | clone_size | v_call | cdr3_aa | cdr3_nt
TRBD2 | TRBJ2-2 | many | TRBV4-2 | CASSPREAGELFF | TGTGCCAGCAGCCCCCGGGAGGCCGGGGAGCTGTTTTTT
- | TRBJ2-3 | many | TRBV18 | CASSPPSGTDTQYF | TGTGCCAGCTCACCACCCAGCGGCACAGATACGCAGTATTTT
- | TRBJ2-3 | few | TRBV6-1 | CASSTRQVTDTRYF | TGTGCCAGCAGCACCCGACAGGTCACAGATACGCGGTATTTT
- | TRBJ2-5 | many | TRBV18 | CASSPTGFGETQYF | TGTGCCAGCTCACCGACGGGTTTTGGAGAGACCCAGTACTTC
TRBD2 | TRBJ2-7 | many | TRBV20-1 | CSATPRTSVAYEQYF | TGCAGTGCTACCCCAAGGACTAGTGTCGCCTACGAGCAGTACTTC
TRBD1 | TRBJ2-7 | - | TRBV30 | CAWSVDWDRVNEQYF | TGTGCCTGGAGTGTGGATTGGGACAGGGTGAACGAGCAGTACTTC
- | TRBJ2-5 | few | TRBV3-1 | CASSQALYSLSQYF | TGTGCCAGCAGCCAAGCCCTCTATAGCCTTTCCCAGTACTTC
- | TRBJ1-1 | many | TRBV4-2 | CASSQEKNTEAFF | TGTGCCAGCAGCCAAGAGAAGAACACTGAAGCTTTCTTT
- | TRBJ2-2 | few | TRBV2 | CANSPPGRDTGELFF | TGTGCCAACAGCCCCCCCGGTCGGGACACCGGGGAGCTGTTTTTT
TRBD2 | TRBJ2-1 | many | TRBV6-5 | CASLGGLGGAVEPSYNEQFF | TGTGCCAGCCTAGGGGGACTAGGAGGGGCAGTAGAGCCATCCTACAATGAGCAGTTCTTC
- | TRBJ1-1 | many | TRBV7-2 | CASSQWGAPNTEAFF | TGTGCCAGCAGCCAATGGGGGGCACCGAACACTGAAGCTTTCTTT
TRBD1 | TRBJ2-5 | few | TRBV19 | CASSTSGTGEETQYF | TGTGCCAGTAGTACTTCTGGGACAGGGGAGGAGACCCAGTACTTC
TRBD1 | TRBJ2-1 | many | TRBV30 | CAWRSRDRAYNEQFF | TGTGCCTGGAGATCCCGGGACAGGGCCTACAATGAGCAGTTCTTC
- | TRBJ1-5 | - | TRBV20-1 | CSARDGQGYVHPQHF | TGCAGTGCTAGAGATGGGCAGGGTTATGTTCATCCCCAGCATTTT
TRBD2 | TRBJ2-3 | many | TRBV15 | CATSRKREGLSSTDTQYF | TGTGCCACCAGCCGTAAGCGGGAGGGCCTTTCTAGCACAGATACGCAGTATTTT
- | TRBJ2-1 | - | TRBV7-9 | CASRAGAIYNEQFF | TGTGCCAGCAGGGCGGGGGCTATATACAATGAGCAGTTCTTC
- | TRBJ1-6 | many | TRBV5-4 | CASSLAGVDSPLHF | TGTGCCAGCAGCTTGGCGGGGGTGGATTCACCCCTCCACTTT
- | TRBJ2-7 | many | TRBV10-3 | CAISERGGEQYF | TGTGCCATCAGTGAGAGAGGGGGCGAGCAGTACTTC
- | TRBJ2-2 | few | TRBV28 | CASSSRQTTGELFF | TGTGCCAGCAGTTCACGACAGACCACCGGGGAGCTGTTTTTT
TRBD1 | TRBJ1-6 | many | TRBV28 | CASSTQGVNNSPLHF | TGTGCCAGCAGTACTCAGGGGGTGAATAATTCACCCCTCCACTTT
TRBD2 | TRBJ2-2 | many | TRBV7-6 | CASSLGEGLGTGELFF | TGTGCCAGCAGCTTAGGAGAAGGACTAGGCACCGGGGAGCTGTTTTTT
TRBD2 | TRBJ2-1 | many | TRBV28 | CASSTLAAIYGGEQFF | TGTGCCAGCAGCACACTAGCGGCTATTTACGGGGGGGAGCAGTTCTTC
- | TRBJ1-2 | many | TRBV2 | CASSEPAGHSEGNYGYTF | TGTGCCAGCAGTGAACCTGCGGGACACTCAGAAGGGAACTATGGCTACACCTTC
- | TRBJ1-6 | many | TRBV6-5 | CASSYSTEYNSPLHF | TGTGCCAGCAGTTACTCAACAGAGTATAATTCACCCCTCCACTTT
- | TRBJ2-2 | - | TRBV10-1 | CASSKGGEGTGELFF | TGCGCCAGCAGTAAGGGGGGAGAAGGAACCGGGGAGCTGTTTTTT
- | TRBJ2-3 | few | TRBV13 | CARSLGRTDVSTDTQYF | TGTGCCAGAAGCTTAGGCAGGACAGATGTTAGCACTGATACGCAGTATTTT
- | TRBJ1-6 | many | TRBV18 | CASSLENSPLHF | TGTGCCAGCTCACTTGAAAATTCACCCCTCCACTTT
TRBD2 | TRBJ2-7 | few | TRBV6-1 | CAISGTRVNERYF | TGTGCCATCAGCGGGACTAGGGTGAACGAGCGGTACTTC
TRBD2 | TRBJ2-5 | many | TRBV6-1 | CASSEKAGGPETQYF | TGTGCCAGCAGTGAAAAAGCGGGAGGGCCAGAGACCCAGTACTTC
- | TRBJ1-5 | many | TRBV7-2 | CASSLFPGNQPQHF | TGTGCCAGCAGCTTATTCCCAGGGAATCAGCCCCAGCATTTT
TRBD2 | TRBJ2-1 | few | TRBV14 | CASSHLRAGGEAFF | TGTGCCAGCAGCCACCTCAGGGCGGGAGGGGAAGCTTTCTTC
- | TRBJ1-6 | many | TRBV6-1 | CASSEALWGARSPLHF | TGTGCCAGCAGTGAAGCGCTATGGGGGGCGAGGTCACCCCTCCACTTT
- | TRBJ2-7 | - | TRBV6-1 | CASSDRVLTYEQYF | TGTGCCAGCAGTGACAGGGTCTTGACCTACGAGCAGTACTTC
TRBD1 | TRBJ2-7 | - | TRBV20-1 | CSAISTGTGNYEQYF | TGCAGTGCCATTTCTACCGGGACAGGAAACTACGAGCAGTACTTC
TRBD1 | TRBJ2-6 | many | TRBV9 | CASSAPGTGGPGANVLTF | TGTGCCAGCAGCGCTCCCGGGACAGGGGGCCCTGGGGCCAACGTCCTGACTTTC
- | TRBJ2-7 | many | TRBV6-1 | CASNRGAAVSYEQYF | TGTGCCAGCAATAGGGGGGCAGCCGTCTCCTACGAGCAGTACTTC
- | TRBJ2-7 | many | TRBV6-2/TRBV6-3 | CASSYSGDFEQYF | TGTGCCAGCAGTTACTCCGGAGATTTCGAGCAGTACTTC
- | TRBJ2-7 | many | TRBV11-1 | CASSSGSSSSAHEQYF | TGTGCCAGCAGCTCCGGGTCCTCATCTAGCGCCCACGAGCAGTACTTC
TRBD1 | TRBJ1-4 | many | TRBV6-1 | CASGRQGAPREKLFF | TGTGCCAGCGGGCGACAGGGGGCGCCCCGGGAAAAACTGTTTTTT
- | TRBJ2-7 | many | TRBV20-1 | CSASGQGPYEQYF | TGCAGTGCTAGCGGGCAGGGCCCCTACGAGCAGTACTTC
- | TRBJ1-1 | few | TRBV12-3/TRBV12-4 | CASSSGRENTEAFF | TGTGCCAGCAGCTCTGGACGGGAGAACACTGAAGCTTTCTTT